This T cell receptor (beta chain) is drawn from a study of cytomegalovirus exposure and HLA in healthy donors. Study conclusions and caveats: In a later analysis, TCR beta V- and J-gene trimming was associated with a missense DCLRE1C variant. A list of approximately 160 TCR beta chains associated with cytomegalovirus was given.

The CDR3 sequence is 13 residues long. V was cut by 6 bases and J by 1 base, with 9 bases left in between. Germline CDR1 and CDR2: SNHLY and FYNNEI. PCR amplification relied on 60 Vbeta primers (plus 13 Jbeta primers). The table came from immunoSEQ multiplex PCR; TCRdb's copy has only in-frame clones and leaves some out. The repertoire holds about 40,000 clones, with approximately 55% as singletons. This clone was detected once. Its antigen is unidentified. The specimen sequenced was PBMCs. This sequence originates from a human donor in good health. The J gene is TRBJ1-1, the V gene TRBV2; the D is unclear. CDR3 in amino acids: CASRAQSNTEAFF. The CDR3, as DNA: TGTGCCAGCAGGGCCCAGTCGAACACTGAAGCTTTCTTT.